This T cell receptor (beta chain) stems from a study of Tregs in tolerant kidney transplant recipients. Unstimulated regulatory T cells (CD4+CD25+CD127-), CD4+CD25- non-regulatory cells, CD4 and CD8 cells were FACS-sorted from thawed PBMCs. Libraries were prepared by immunoSEQ multiplex PCR; TCRdb keeps only in-frame clonotypes and omits some of them. The table has 80,000 to 90,000 clones, approximately 92% seen once. The V segment lost 3 bases and the J segment 1 base; nucleotides outside the gene matches: 10. The germline CDR1 and CDR2 sequences are SNHLY and FYNNEI. There are 18 residues in the CDR3.

The sequenced sample consisted of CD8+ T cells from blood. The sequence came from a human donor in good health. The chain links TRBV2 to TRBJ2-5; TRBD2 aligns across 11 bases. The CDR3 loop is CASSDGVTSGGIQETQYF. The CDR3 DNA is TGTGCCAGCAGTGATGGGGTTACTAGCGGGGGAATCCAAGAGACCCAGTACTTC.